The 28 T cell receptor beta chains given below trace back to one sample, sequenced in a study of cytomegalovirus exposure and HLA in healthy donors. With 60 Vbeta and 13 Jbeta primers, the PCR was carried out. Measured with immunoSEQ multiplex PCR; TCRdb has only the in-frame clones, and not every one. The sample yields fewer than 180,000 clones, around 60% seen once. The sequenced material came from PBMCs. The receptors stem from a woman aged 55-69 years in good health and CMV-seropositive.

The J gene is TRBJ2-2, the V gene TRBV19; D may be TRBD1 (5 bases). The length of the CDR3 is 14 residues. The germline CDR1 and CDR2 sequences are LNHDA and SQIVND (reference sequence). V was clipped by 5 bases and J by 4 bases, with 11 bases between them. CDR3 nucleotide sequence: TGTGCCAGTAGTGGGGCTACGGGCACCGGGGAGCTGTTTTTT. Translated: CASSGATGTGELFF.

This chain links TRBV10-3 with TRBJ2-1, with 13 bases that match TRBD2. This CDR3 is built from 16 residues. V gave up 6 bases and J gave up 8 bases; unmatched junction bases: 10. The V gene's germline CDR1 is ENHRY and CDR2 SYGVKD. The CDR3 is CAISDRTSGSVYEQFF. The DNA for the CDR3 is TGTGCCATCAGCGATAGGACTAGCGGGAGTGTCTATGAGCAGTTCTTC.

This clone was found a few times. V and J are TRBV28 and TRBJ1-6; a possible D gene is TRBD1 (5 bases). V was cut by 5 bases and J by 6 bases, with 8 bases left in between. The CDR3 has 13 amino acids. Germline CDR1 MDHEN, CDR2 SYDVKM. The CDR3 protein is CASSGTGNSPLHF. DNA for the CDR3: TGTGCCAGCAGTGGGACTGGTAATTCACCCCTCCACTTT. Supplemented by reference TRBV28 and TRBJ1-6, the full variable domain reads DVKVTQSSRYLVKRTGEKVFLECVQDMDHENMFWYRQDPGLGLRLIYFSYDVKMKEKGDIPEGYSVSREKKERFSLILESASTNQTSMYLCASSGTGNSPLHFGNGTRLTVT.

The CDR3 reads CASSSPGSTSYNEQFF. The CDR3 nucleotides are TGTGCCAGCAGCTCCCCGGGATCAACCTCCTACAATGAGCAGTTCTTC. This chain links TRBV7-9 with TRBJ2-1, with D maybe TRBD2 (5 bases). The length of the CDR3 is 16 residues. CDR1 is SEHNR and CDR2 is FQNEAQ in the germline V gene (reference sequence). V was clipped by 4 bases and J by 0 bases, with 13 bases between them.

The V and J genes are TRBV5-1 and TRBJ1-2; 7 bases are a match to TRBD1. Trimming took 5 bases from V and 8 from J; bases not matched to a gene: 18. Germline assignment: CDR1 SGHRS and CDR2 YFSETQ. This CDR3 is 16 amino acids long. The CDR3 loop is CASSWDSRTTTGGYTF. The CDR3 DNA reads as TGCGCCAGCAGTTGGGACAGCCGGACCACGACGGGCGGCTACACCTTC.

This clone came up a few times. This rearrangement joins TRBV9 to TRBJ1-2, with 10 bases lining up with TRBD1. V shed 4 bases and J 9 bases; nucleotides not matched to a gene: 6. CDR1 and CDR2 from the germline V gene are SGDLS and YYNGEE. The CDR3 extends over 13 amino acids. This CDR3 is CASSKGTGDRYTF. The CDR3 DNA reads TGTGCCAGCAGCAAAGGGACAGGGGACCGCTACACCTTC.

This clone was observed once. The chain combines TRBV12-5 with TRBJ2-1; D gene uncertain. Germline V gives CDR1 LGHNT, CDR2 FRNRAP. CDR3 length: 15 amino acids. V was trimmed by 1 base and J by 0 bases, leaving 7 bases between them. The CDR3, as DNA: TGTGCTAGTGGTTTGGGATCGGGCTCCTACAATGAGCAGTTCTTC. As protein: CASGLGSGSYNEQFF.

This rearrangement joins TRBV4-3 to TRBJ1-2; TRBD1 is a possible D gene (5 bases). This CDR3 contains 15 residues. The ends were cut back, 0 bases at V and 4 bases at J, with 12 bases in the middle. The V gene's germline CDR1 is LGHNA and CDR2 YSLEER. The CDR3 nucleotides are TGCGCCAGCAGCCAAGAAGAAGCGGGGCTCTATGGCTACACCTTC. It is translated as CASSQEEAGLYGYTF.

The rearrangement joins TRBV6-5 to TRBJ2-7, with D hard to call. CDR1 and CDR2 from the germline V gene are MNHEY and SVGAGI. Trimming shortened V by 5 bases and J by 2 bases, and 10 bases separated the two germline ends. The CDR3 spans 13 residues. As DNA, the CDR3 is TGTGCCAGCAGTGAAAGACAAGCCTACGAGCAGTACTTC. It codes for CASSERQAYEQYF.

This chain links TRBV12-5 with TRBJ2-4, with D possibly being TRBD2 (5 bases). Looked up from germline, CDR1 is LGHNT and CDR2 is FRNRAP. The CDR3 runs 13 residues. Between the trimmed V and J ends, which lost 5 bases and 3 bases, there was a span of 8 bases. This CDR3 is CASGPRVKNIQYF. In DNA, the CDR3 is TGTGCTAGTGGTCCGCGGGTCAAAAACATTCAGTACTTC.

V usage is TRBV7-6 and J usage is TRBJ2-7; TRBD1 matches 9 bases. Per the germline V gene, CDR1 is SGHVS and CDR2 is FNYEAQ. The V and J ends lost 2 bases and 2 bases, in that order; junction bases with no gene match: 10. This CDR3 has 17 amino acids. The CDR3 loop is CASSLQSTGGAAYEQYF. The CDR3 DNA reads TGTGCCAGCAGCTTACAATCGACAGGGGGTGCCGCCTACGAGCAGTACTTC.

CDR3 amino acids: CASYQGTEAFF. DNA of the CDR3: TGTGCCAGTTATCAGGGAACTGAAGCTTTCTTT. The V gene is TRBV28, the J gene TRBJ1-1; a weak D match, TRBD1 (5 bases). V was clipped by 9 bases and J by 5 bases, with 10 bases between them. Germline CDR1 and CDR2: MDHEN and SYDVKM. The CDR3 spans 11 residues.

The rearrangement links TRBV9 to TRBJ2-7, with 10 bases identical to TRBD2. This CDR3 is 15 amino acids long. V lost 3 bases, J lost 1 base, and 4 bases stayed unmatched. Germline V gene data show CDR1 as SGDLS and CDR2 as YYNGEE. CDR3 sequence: CASSAGLAASYEQYF. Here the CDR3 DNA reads TGTGCCAGCAGCGCCGGACTAGCGGCTTCCTACGAGCAGTACTTC. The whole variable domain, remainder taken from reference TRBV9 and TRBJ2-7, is DSGVTQTPKHLITATGQRVTLRCSPRSGDLSVYWYQQSLDQGLQFLIQYYNGEERAKGNILERFSAQQFPDLHSELNLSSLELGDSALYFCASSAGLAASYEQYFGPGTRLTVT.

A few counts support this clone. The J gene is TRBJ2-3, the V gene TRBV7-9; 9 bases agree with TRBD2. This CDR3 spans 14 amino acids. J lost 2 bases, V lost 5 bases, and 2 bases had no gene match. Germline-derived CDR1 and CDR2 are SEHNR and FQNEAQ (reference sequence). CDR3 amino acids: CASSLGLATDTQYF. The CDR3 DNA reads TGTGCCAGCAGCCTGGGACTAGCCACAGATACGCAGTATTTT.

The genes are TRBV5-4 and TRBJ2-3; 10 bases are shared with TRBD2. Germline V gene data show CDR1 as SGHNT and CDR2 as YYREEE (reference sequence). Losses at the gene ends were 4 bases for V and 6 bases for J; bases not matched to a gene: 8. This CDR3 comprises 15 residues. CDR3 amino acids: CASSRASGSVDTQYF. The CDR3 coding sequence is TGTGCCAGCAGCAGGGCTAGCGGGAGTGTCGATACGCAGTATTTT.

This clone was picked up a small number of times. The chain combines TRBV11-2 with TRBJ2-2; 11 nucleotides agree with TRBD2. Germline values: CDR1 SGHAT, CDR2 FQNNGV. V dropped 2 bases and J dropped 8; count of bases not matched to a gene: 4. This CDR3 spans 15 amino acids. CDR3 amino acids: CASSLLGLAGGELFF. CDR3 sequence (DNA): TGTGCCAGCAGCTTACTCGGACTAGCGGGTGGGGAGCTGTTTTTT.

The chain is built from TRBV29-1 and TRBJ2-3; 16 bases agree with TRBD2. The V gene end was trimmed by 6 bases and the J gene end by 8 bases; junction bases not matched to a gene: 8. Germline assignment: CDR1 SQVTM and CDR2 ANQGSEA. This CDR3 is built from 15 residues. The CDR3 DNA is TGCAGCGTCGATGGGACTAGCGGGAGGGAGCGTACGCAGTATTTT. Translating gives CSVDGTSGRERTQYF.

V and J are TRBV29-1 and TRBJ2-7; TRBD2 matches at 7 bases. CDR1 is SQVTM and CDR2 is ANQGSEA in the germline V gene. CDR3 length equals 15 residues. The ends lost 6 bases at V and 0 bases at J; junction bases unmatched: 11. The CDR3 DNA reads TGCAGCGTACGCTCTAGCGGAGGGAGCTCCTACGAGCAGTACTTC. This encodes CSVRSSGGSSYEQYF.

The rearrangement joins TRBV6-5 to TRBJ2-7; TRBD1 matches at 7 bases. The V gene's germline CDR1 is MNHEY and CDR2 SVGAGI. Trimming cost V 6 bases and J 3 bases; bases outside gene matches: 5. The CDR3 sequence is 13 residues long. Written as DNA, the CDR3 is TGTGCCAGCAGCTTCGACAGGGTCTACGAGCAGTACTTC. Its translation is CASSFDRVYEQYF.

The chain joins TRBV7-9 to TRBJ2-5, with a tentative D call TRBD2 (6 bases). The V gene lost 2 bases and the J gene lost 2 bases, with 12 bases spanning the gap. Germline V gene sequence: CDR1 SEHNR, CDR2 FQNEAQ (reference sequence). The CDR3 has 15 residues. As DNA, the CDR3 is TGTGCCAGCAGCTTACCAGGACTACGACAAGAGACCCAGTACTTC. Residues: CASSLPGLRQETQYF.

The DNA for the CDR3 is TGTGCCTGGACTCTAGCGGGAGAGCGAGAGCAGTTCTTC. It codes for CAWTLAGEREQFF. This chain links TRBV30 with TRBJ2-1; TRBD2 agrees at 10 bases. The trim removed 4 bases at V and 10 bases at J, leaving 7 bases unmatched. The CDR3 extends over 13 amino acids. The germline CDR1 and CDR2 sequences are GTSNPN and SVGIG (reference sequence).

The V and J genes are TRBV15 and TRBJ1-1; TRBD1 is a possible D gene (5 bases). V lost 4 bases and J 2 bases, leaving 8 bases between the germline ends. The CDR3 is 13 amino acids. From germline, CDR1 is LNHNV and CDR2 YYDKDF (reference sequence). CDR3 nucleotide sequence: TGTGCCACCAGCACCGACAGAAACACTGAAGCTTTCTTT. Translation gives CATSTDRNTEAFF.

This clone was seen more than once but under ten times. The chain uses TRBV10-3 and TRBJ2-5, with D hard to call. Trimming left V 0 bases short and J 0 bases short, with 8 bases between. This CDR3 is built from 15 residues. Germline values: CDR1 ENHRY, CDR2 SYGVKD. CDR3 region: CAISESLADQETQYF. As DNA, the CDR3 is TGTGCCATCAGTGAGTCTCTTGCGGACCAAGAGACCCAGTACTTC.

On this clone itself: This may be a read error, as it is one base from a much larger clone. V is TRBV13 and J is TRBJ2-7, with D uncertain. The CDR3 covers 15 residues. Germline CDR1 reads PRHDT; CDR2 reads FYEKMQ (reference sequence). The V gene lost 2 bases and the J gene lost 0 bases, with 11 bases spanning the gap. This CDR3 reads CASSLRDSNSYEQYF. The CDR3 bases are TGTGCCAGCAGCTTAAGAGACTCGAACTCCTACGAGCAGTACTTC.

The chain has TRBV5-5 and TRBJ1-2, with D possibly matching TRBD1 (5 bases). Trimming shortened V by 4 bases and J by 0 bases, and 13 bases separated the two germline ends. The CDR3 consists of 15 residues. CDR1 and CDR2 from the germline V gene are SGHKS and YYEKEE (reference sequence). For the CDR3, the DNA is TGTGCCAGCAGCCCGCCCGGGGGAACTAACTATGGCTACACCTTC. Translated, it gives CASSPPGGTNYGYTF.

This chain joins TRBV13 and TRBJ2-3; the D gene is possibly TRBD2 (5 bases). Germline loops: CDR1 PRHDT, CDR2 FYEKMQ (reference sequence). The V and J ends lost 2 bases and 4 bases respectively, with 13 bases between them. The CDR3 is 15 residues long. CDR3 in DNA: TGTGCCAGCAGCTTACCCCATCTGGGAGCAGATACGCAGTATTTT. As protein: CASSLPHLGADTQYF. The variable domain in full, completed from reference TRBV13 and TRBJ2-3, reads AAGVIQSPRHLIKEKRETATLKCYPIPRHDTVYWYQQGPGQDPQFLISFYEKMQSDKGSIPDRFSAQQFSDYHSELNMSSLELGDSALYFCASSLPHLGADTQYFGPGTRLTVL.

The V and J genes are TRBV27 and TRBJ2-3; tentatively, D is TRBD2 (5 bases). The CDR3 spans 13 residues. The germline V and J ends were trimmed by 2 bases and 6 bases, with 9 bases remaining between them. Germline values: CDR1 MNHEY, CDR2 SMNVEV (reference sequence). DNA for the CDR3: TGTGCCAGCAGTTTAGGGAGAGGGGATACGCAGTATTTT. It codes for CASSLGRGDTQYF.

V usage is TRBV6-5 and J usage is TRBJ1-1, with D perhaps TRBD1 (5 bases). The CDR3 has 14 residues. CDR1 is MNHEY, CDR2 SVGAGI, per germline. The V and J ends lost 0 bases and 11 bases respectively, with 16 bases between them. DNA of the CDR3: TGTGCCAGCAGTTACTCGAGCCGGGCCGGGGGGGCTTTCTTT. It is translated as CASSYSSRAGGAFF.